The 26 T cell receptor beta chains listed next were all sequenced from one sample in a study of blood T cells in healthy people across ages. A J-beta primer mix and a sample-barcoded 5' primer were used in a second PCR of about 7 to 12 cycles. TCRdb ran MiXCR on the 5' RACE reads and lists one entry per CDR3 protein. In the table there are about 580,000 distinct CDR3 sequences, about 45% of which are singletons. The sequenced sample was blood. All receptors come from an elderly man in good health.

This clonotype was seen more than once but under ten times. The chain combines TRBV9 with TRBJ2-2; D is perhaps TRBD1 or TRBD2 (5 bases each). The V end lost 0 bases, the J end lost 1 base, and 10 bases lay between the germline ends. Germline CDR1 reads SGDLS; CDR2 reads YYNGEE. The CDR3 is 16 amino acids. CDR3 protein: CASSVDEGLNTGELFF. CDR3 bases: TGTGCCAGCAGCGTAGACGAGGGGTTGAACACCGGGGAGCTGTTTTTT.

This clonotype appeared many times. The chain joins TRBV6-6 to TRBJ2-1, with D uncertain. V shed 3 bases and J shed 0 bases, with 9 bases lying between them. The length of the CDR3 is 15 residues. Germline CDR1 is MNHNY and CDR2 is SVGAGI (reference sequence). Here the CDR3 reads CASSYNRNSYNEQFF. CDR3 coding DNA: TGTGCCAGCAGTTATAATCGGAACTCCTACAATGAGCAGTTCTTC.

The CDR3 region has the DNA TGTGCCAGCAGCAACATTCGGGCTAGCAGTAACCCCTACGAGCAGTACTTC. Protein sequence: CASSNIRASSNPYEQYF. The chain has TRBV13 and TRBJ2-7, with TRBD2 as a possible D gene (5 bases). The CDR3 length is 17 residues. Between the trimmed V and J ends, which lost 5 bases and 2 bases, there was a span of 22 bases. The V gene's germline CDR1 is PRHDT and CDR2 FYEKMQ (reference sequence).

V usage is TRBV7-9 and J usage is TRBJ1-1; TRBD1 matches at 9 bases. V lost 4 bases, J lost 1 base, and 7 bases stayed unmatched. Germline CDR1 reads SEHNR; CDR2 reads FQNEAQ (reference sequence). This CDR3 contains 16 residues. CDR3 bases: TGTGCCAGCAGCTCGACAGGGGGAGGGGAGAACACTGAAGCTTTCTTT. This translates into CASSSTGGGENTEAFF.

In its sample, this clonotype was seen a few times. V usage is TRBV2 and J usage is TRBJ1-2; no definite D call. The V end lost 2 bases, the J end lost 5 bases, and 6 bases lay between the germline ends. This CDR3 has 12 amino acids. Germline V CDR1 and CDR2: SNHLY, FYNNEI. CDR3 protein: CASSERRYGYTF. Written as DNA, the CDR3 is TGTGCCAGCAGTGAACGCAGATATGGCTACACCTTC.

V gene TRBV6-5 combines with J gene TRBJ2-1, with 9 bases that match TRBD2. With 5 bases clipped from V and 12 bases from J, the junction kept 17 bases outside the gene matches. Germline CDR1 and CDR2: MNHEY and SVGAGI. This CDR3 comprises 16 residues. The CDR3 DNA reads as TGTGCCAGCAGTCGCCTTTTAGCGGGAGCATTAAAGGGGCAGTTCTTC. Translated: CASSRLLAGALKGQFF.

The CDR3 DNA is TGTGCCAGCGTACACGGGGCGGGGGGCTACACCTTC. Protein sequence: CASVHGAGGYTF. The J gene is TRBJ1-2, the V gene TRBV12-3 or TRBV12-4, with a tentative D call TRBD1 (5 bases). The ends were cut back, 8 bases at V and 8 bases at J, with 15 bases in the middle. The CDR3 is made up of 12 amino acids.

This clonotype was seen many times. The chain couples TRBV6-6 to TRBJ2-7; TRBD2 might be the D (5 bases). The CDR3 spans 13 residues. Germline V CDR1 and CDR2: MNHNY, SVGAGI (reference sequence). Trimming stripped 7 bases from V and 4 bases from J, with 14 bases between. This CDR3 is CASTLLLGYEQYF. The CDR3, as DNA: TGTGCCAGCACTCTTTTACTAGGGTACGAGCAGTACTTC.

The chain links TRBV4-3 to TRBJ1-6, with 10 bases identical to TRBD1. This CDR3 has 17 residues. CDR1 and CDR2 (germline): LGHNA, YSLEER. V gave up 0 bases and J gave up 9 bases; unmatched junction bases: 8. CDR3 region: CASSQERSGQGRSPLHF. For the CDR3, the DNA is TGCGCCAGCAGCCAAGAGCGCTCGGGACAGGGGCGTTCACCCCTCCACTTT.

The chain couples TRBV5-1 to TRBJ2-5, with 8 positions matching TRBD1. The end of the DNA is better explained by TRBJ2-7, so the J call may be wrong. The CDR3 spans 15 residues. Per the germline V gene, CDR1 is SGHRS and CDR2 is YFSETQ. The CDR3 DNA is TGCGCCAGCAGCCTATCGGGACAGGCCTCCTACGAGCAGTACTTC. Translating it yields CASSLSGQASYEQYF.

The chain has TRBV20-1 and TRBJ2-1; a possible D gene is TRBD1 (6 bases). The end of the DNA aligns better with TRBJ2-7, so the J call may be wrong. Germline V gene data show CDR1 as DFQATT and CDR2 as SNEGSKA (reference sequence). This CDR3 has 15 amino acids. The CDR3 nucleotides read TGCAGTGCTAGAGACCAACCACAGGGCTACAATGAGCAGTACTTC. It yields the protein CSARDQPQGYNEQYF.

Concerning this clonotype itself: Given a much more abundant clone one base away, this may be a read error. This chain links TRBV7-9 with TRBJ2-5; D call uncertain. V was cut by 5 bases and J by 1 base, with 14 bases left in between. The CDR3 runs to 15 residues. Germline V gene lookup returns CDR1 SEHNR and CDR2 FQNEAQ (reference sequence). CDR3 in DNA: TGTGCCAGCAGCCCGAGACAACCTTCCCAAGAGACCCAGTACTTC. Amino acid sequence: CASSPRQPSQETQYF.

The gene calls are TRBV5-1 and TRBJ2-7, with 10 bases that match TRBD1. This CDR3 has 19 residues. Germline V gives CDR1 SGHRS, CDR2 YFSETQ. The trim removed 4 bases at V and 0 bases at J, leaving 16 bases unmatched. The CDR3 nucleotides are TGCGCCAGCAGCCTTGGGGGTACACCGGGACAGGGGAACTCCTACGAGCAGTACTTC. This gives the protein CASSLGGTPGQGNSYEQYF.

In its sample, this clonotype was seen a few times. V usage is TRBV20-1 and J usage is TRBJ2-3; D is uncertain. The CDR3 has 14 residues. The V end lost 2 bases, the J end lost 1 base, and 10 bases lay between the germline ends. Germline V gene data show CDR1 as DFQATT and CDR2 as SNEGSKA (reference sequence). The DNA of the CDR3 is TGCAGTGCTAGATCGGTTCTGGGCACAGATACGCAGTATTTT. As protein: CSARSVLGTDTQYF.

This sequence joins TRBV6-5 and TRBJ2-1; D perhaps matches TRBD1 (5 bases). The CDR3 sequence is 15 residues long. Germline V gene sequence: CDR1 MNHEY, CDR2 SVGAGI. Trimming took 2 bases from V and 5 from J, leaving 13 bases between them. The CDR3 is CASSYATGFNNEQFF. The CDR3 DNA reads TGTGCCAGCAGTTACGCAACAGGATTCAACAATGAGCAGTTCTTC.

This clonotype was recorded a few times. The chain has TRBV7-2 and TRBJ2-1; 13 positions match TRBD2. CDR1 SGHTA and CDR2 FQGNSA come from the germline V gene. CDR3 length equals 17 residues. The trim removed 5 bases at V and 7 bases at J, leaving 11 bases unmatched. CDR3 in amino acids: CASSPSWGLAGLNEQFF. The DNA of the CDR3 is TGTGCCAGCAGCCCCTCTTGGGGACTAGCGGGGTTGAATGAGCAGTTCTTC. Combining the CDR3 with reference TRBV7-2 and TRBJ2-1 gives the whole variable domain GAGVSQSPSNKVTEKGKDVELRCDPISGHTALYWYRQSLGQGLEFLIYFQGNSAPDKSGLPSDRFSAERTGGSVSTLTIQRTQQEDSAVYLCASSPSWGLAGLNEQFFGPGTRLTVL.

This chain uses TRBV7-6 with TRBJ2-1; 11 bases line up with TRBD2. The V and J ends lost 6 bases and 7 bases, in that order; junction bases with no gene match: 23. Germline CDR1 is SGHVS and CDR2 is FNYEAQ. This CDR3 is built from 20 residues. CDR3 in amino acids: CASRSISGTQLAGDGNEQFF. The CDR3 region has the DNA TGTGCCAGCAGGTCTATTTCCGGGACACAACTAGCGGGAGACGGTAATGAGCAGTTCTTC.

The rearrangement uses TRBV7-3 and TRBJ2-3; TRBD2 matches at 12 bases. The CDR3 has 21 residues. Germline V gene lookup returns CDR1 SGHTA and CDR2 FQGTGA. The ends lost 5 bases at V and 0 bases at J; junction bases unmatched: 18. The CDR3 loop is CASSRDLRTSGTKISTDTQYF. The CDR3 nucleotides are TGTGCCAGCAGCAGGGACTTGCGGACTAGCGGGACCAAGATAAGCACAGATACGCAGTATTTT.

This clonotype has only a few counts. The chain couples TRBV10-1 to TRBJ2-3, with a tentative D call TRBD2 (5 bases). The CDR3 extends over 13 amino acids. V was pared by 3 bases and J by 7 bases, with 11 bases between. The V gene's germline CDR1 is WNHNN and CDR2 SYGVQD (reference sequence). CDR3 loop: CASSEIRGNTQYF. The CDR3 bases are TGCGCCAGCAGTGAAATCCGGGGAAATACGCAGTATTTT.

This chain links TRBV6-1 with TRBJ1-2, with 7 bases identical to TRBD1. The length of the CDR3 is 17 residues. The germline CDR1 and CDR2 sequences are MNHNS and SASEGT. The trim removed 6 bases at V and 0 bases at J, leaving 13 bases unmatched. The DNA for the CDR3 is TGTGCCAGCAGCCCCAACACAGGGGCGGCAGCTAACTATGGCTACACCTTC. Its protein product is CASSPNTGAAANYGYTF.

This chain joins TRBV29-1 and TRBJ1-4, with D hard to call. CDR1 is SQVTM and CDR2 is ANQGSEA in the germline V gene. The CDR3 is 11 amino acids. V was pared by 7 bases and J by 8 bases, with 11 bases between. This CDR3 is CSAIRGEKLFF. The DNA of the CDR3 is TGCAGCGCAATACGAGGAGAAAAACTGTTTTTT.

The sample holds one count of this clonotype. The CDR3 DNA reads TGTGCCAGCAGCTCCCGAGGGGACACTGAAGCTTTCTTT. Translated, it gives CASSSRGDTEAFF. The chain carries TRBV3-1 and TRBJ1-1; D is possibly TRBD1 (5 bases). Germline V CDR1 and CDR2: LGHDT, YNNKEL (reference sequence). The germline V and J ends were trimmed by 5 bases and 3 bases, with 10 bases remaining between them. The CDR3 is 13 amino acids.

The gene calls are TRBV6-5 and TRBJ2-7, with D perhaps matching TRBD1 or TRBD2 (5 bases each). V was trimmed by 6 bases and J by 5 bases, leaving 23 bases between them. Germline CDR1 is MNHEY and CDR2 is SVGAGI. The CDR3 has 16 amino acids. The CDR3: CASSWGRDVSFDEQYF. The CDR3 DNA reads TGTGCCAGCAGCTGGGGCAGGGACGTCTCGTTTGACGAGCAGTACTTC.

CDR3 nucleotide sequence: TGTGCCAGCAGCGCCGACATTACTAACTATGGCTACACCTTC. As protein: CASSADITNYGYTF. The chain employs TRBV9 and TRBJ1-2; no firm D call. This CDR3 spans 14 amino acids. V dropped 3 bases and J dropped 0 bases, with 9 bases sitting between them. Germline loops: CDR1 SGDLS, CDR2 YYNGEE.

This clonotype occurred a few times. The chain is built from TRBV29-1 and TRBJ1-2; 9 bases line up with TRBD1. Germline lookup yields CDR1 SQVTM and CDR2 ANQGSEA. V shed 7 bases, J shed 4 bases, and the junction held 10 bases outside the gene matches. The CDR3 loop spans 14 amino acids. CDR3 protein: CSAGDRGAAYGYTF. The CDR3 DNA reads TGCAGCGCGGGAGACAGGGGGGCGGCCTATGGCTACACCTTC.

CDR3 amino acids: CASSLFSGGPTDTQYF. The CDR3 DNA reads TGTGCCAGCAGCTTATTTTCCGGGGGTCCCACAGATACGCAGTATTTT. The chain links TRBV7-3 to TRBJ2-3, with a weak D call TRBD2 (6 bases). This CDR3 spans 16 amino acids. V lost 2 bases, J lost 2 bases, and 14 bases lay in between. Germline V gene data show CDR1 as SGHTA and CDR2 as FQGTGA.